This TCR beta chain was found in a study of T cell responses to AZD1222 COVID-19 vaccine. Points from the study as a whole: Repertoire samples came only from after the peak T cell response. Spike-specific TCR breadth and depth grew following two AZD1222 doses. White British donors predominated, females outnumbered males, and clonal diversity was possibly underestimated. Vaccine-related CD4 TCRs covered spike, predominating at 160-218 and 743-854.

Clones were read by immunoSEQ multiplex PCR, and TCRdb kept only the in-frame ones, dropping some. The sample gives over 100,000 clones, about nine tenths of which show up once; around 0.99% is in the top ten. The germline V gene encodes CDR1 SEHNR and CDR2 FQNEAQ (reference sequence). The CDR3 has 13 residues. The V end lost 1 base, the J end lost 11 bases, and 9 bases lay between the germline ends. As for this clone: Its antigen is unidentified.

The chain has TRBV7-9 and TRBJ1-6; D unresolved. The receptor was isolated from an adult who received the AZD1222 COVID-19 vaccine. The input for sequencing was peripheral blood, taken 28 days after the second AZD1222 dose. The CDR3 reads CASSLDGSAPLHF. The CDR3, as DNA: TGTGCCAGCAGCTTAGATGGCAGTGCACCCCTCCACTTT. Supplemented by reference TRBV7-9 and TRBJ1-6, the full variable domain reads DTGVSQNPRHKITKRGQNVTFRCDPISEHNRLYWYRQTLGQGPEFLTYFQNEAQLEKSRLLSDRFSAERPKGSFSTLEIQRTEQGDSAMYLCASSLDGSAPLHFGNGTRLTVT.